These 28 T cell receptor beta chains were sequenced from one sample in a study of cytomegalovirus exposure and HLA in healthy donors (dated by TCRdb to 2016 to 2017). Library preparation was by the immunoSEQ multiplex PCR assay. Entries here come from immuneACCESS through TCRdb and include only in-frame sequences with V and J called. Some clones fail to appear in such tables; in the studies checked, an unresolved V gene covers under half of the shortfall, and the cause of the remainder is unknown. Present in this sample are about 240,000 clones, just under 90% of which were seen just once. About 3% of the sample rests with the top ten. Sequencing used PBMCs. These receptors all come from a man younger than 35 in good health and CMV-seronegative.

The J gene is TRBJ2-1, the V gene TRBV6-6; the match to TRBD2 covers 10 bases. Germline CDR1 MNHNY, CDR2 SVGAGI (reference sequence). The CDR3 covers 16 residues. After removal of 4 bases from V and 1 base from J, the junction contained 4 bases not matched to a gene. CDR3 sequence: CASSSASGRSYNEQFF. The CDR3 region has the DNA TGTGCCAGCAGTTCGGCTAGCGGGAGATCCTACAATGAGCAGTTCTTC.

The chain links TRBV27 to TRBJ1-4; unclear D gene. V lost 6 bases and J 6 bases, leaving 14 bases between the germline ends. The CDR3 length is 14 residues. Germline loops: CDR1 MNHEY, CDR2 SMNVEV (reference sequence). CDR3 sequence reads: CASRRGLQHEKLFF. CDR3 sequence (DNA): TGTGCCAGCAGGAGAGGTCTCCAGCATGAAAAACTGTTTTTT. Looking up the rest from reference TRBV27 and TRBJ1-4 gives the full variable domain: EAQVTQNPRYLITVTGKKLTVTCSQNMNHEYMSWYRQDPGLGLRQIYYSMNVEVTDKGDVPEGYKVSRKEKRNFPLILESPSPNQTSLYFCASRRGLQHEKLFFGSGTQLSVL.

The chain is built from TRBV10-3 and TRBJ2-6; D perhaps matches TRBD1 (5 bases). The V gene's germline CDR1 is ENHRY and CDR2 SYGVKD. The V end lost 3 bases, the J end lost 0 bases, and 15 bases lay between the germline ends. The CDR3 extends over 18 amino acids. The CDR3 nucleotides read TGTGCCATCAGTGAAGACAGATCTACCCACTCTGGGGCCAACGTCCTGACTTTC. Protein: CAISEDRSTHSGANVLTF.

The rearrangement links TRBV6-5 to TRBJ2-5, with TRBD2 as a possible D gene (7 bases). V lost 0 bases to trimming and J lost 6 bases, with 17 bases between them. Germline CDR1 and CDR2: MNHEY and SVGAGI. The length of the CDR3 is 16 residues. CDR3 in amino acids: CASSYSNGGGGKTQYF. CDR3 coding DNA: TGTGCCAGCAGTTACTCGAATGGAGGGGGGGGGAAGACCCAGTACTTC.

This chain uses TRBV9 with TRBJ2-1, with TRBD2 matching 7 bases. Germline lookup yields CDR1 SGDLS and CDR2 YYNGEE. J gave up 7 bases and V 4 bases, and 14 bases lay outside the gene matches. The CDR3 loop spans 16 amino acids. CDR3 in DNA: TGTGCCAGCAGCCCCAGCGGGGCTAGCTCACTGAATGAGCAGTTCTTC. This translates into CASSPSGASSLNEQFF. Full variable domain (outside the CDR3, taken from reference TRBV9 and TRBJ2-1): DSGVTQTPKHLITATGQRVTLRCSPRSGDLSVYWYQQSLDQGLQFLIQYYNGEERAKGNILERFSAQQFPDLHSELNLSSLELGDSALYFCASSPSGASSLNEQFFGPGTRLTVL.

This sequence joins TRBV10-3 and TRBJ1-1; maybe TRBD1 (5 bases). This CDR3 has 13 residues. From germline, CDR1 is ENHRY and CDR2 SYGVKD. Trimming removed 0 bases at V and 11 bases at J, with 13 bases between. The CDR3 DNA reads TGTGCCATCAGTGAGTCGACTAGGGAGGGGGCTTTCTTT. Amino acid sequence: CAISESTREGAFF.

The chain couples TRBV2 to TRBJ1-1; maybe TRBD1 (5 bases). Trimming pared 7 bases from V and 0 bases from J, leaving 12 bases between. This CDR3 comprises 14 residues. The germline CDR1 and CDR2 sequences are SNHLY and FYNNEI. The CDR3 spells CASMNGGLNTEAFF. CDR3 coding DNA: TGTGCCAGCATGAACGGGGGGTTGAACACTGAAGCTTTCTTT. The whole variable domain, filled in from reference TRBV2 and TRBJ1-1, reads EPEVTQTPSHQVTQMGQEVILRCVPISNHLYFYWYRQILGQKVEFLVSFYNNEISEKSEIFDDQFSVERPDGSNFTLKIRSTKLEDSAMYFCASMNGGLNTEAFFGQGTRLTVV.

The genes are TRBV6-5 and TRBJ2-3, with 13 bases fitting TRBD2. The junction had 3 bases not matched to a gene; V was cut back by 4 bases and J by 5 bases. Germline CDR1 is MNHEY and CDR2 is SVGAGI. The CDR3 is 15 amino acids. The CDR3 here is CASSWRTSGGDTQYF. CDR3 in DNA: TGTGCCAGCAGTTGGAGGACTAGCGGGGGAGATACGCAGTATTTT.

In nucleotides, the CDR3 is TGTGCCAGTAGTATCGGAGGGTTGAGACAAGAGACCCAGTACTTC. The encoded protein is CASSIGGLRQETQYF. The chain carries TRBV19 and TRBJ2-5; a weak D match, TRBD2 (6 bases). Germline V lookup: CDR1 LNHDA, CDR2 SQIVND (reference sequence). The CDR3 runs to 15 residues. V was pared by 3 bases and J by 2 bases, with 13 bases between.

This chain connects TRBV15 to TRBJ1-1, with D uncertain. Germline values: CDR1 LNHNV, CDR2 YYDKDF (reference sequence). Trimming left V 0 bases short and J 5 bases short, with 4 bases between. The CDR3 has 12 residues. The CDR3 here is CATSRDSTEAFF. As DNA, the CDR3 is TGTGCCACCAGCAGAGACAGTACTGAAGCTTTCTTT.

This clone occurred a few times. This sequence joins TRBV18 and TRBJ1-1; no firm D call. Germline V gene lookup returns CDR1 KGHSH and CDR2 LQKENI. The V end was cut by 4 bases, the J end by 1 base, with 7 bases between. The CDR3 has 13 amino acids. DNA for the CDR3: TGTGCCAGCTCACTAGACTGGAACACTGAAGCTTTCTTT. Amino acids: CASSLDWNTEAFF. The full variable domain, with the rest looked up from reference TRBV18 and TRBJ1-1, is NAGVMQNPRHLVRRRGQEARLRCSPMKGHSHVYWYRQLPEEGLKFMVYLQKENIIDESGMPKERFSAEFPKEGPSILRIQQVVRGDSAAYFCASSLDWNTEAFFGQGTRLTVV.

CDR3 in amino acids: CASSAVTGLFGETQYF. The CDR3 DNA reads TGTGCCAGCAGCGCAGTGACAGGGCTTTTCGGGGAGACCCAGTACTTC. The genes are TRBV9 and TRBJ2-5, with TRBD1 identical over 7 bases. Germline CDR1 and CDR2: SGDLS and YYNGEE. The CDR3 is 16 residues long. Trimming took 3 bases from V and 5 from J; bases not matched to a gene: 13.

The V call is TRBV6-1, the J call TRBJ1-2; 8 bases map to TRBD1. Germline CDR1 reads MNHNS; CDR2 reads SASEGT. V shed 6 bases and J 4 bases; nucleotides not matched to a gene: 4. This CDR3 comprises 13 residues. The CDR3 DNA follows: TGTGCCAGCAGCCCCGACAGGGGCTATGGCTACACCTTC. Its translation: CASSPDRGYGYTF.

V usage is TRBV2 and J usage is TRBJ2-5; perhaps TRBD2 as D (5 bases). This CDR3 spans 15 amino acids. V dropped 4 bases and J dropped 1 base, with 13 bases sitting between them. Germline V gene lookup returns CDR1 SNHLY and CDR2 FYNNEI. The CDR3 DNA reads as TGTGCCAGCAGTGGCGCCGGGATTCCCCAAGAGACCCAGTACTTC. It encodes CASSGAGIPQETQYF.

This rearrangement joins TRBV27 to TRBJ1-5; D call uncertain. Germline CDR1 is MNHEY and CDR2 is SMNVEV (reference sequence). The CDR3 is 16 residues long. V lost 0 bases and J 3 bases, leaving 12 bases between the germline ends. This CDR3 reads CASSLSHSPINQPQHF. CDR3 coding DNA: TGTGCCAGCAGTTTATCTCATTCCCCCATCAATCAGCCCCAGCATTTT.

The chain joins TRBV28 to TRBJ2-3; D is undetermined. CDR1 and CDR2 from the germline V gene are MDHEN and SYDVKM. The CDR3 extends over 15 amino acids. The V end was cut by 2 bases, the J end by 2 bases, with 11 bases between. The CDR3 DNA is TGTGCCAGCAGTTTAACGCCCGGGTCCACAGATACGCAGTATTTT. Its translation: CASSLTPGSTDTQYF. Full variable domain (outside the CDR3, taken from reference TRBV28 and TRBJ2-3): DVKVTQSSRYLVKRTGEKVFLECVQDMDHENMFWYRQDPGLGLRLIYFSYDVKMKEKGDIPEGYSVSREKKERFSLILESASTNQTSMYLCASSLTPGSTDTQYFGPGTRLTVL.

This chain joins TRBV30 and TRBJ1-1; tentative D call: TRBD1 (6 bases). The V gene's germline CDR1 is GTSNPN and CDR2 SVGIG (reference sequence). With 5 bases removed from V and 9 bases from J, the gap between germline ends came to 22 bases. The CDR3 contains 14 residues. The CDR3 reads CAWWTEWDIEKAFF. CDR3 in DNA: TGTGCCTGGTGGACGGAGTGGGACATCGAGAAAGCTTTCTTT.

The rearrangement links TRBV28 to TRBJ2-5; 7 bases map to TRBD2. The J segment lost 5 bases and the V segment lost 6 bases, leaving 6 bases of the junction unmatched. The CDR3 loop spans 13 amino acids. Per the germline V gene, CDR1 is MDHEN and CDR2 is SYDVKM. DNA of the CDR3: TGTGCCAGCAGAATGAGCGGGACTGAGACCCAGTACTTC. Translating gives CASRMSGTETQYF. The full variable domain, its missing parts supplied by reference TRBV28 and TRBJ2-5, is DVKVTQSSRYLVKRTGEKVFLECVQDMDHENMFWYRQDPGLGLRLIYFSYDVKMKEKGDIPEGYSVSREKKERFSLILESASTNQTSMYLCASRMSGTETQYFGPGTRLLVL.

The CDR3 protein is CASSNGGAPTDTQYF. The DNA of the CDR3 is TGTGCCAGTAGCAACGGGGGGGCCCCCACAGATACGCAGTATTTT. This chain uses TRBV19 with TRBJ2-3; 8 nucleotides align to TRBD2. This CDR3 has 15 residues. J was trimmed by 2 bases and V by 6 bases; bases with no gene match: 7. Germline-derived CDR1 and CDR2 are LNHDA and SQIVND (reference sequence).

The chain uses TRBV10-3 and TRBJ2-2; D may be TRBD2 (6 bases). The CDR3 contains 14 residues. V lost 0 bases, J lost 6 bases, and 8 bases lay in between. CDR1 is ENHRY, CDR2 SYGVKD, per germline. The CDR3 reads CAISESGGPGELFF. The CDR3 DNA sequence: TGTGCCATCAGTGAGTCGGGGGGACCCGGGGAGCTGTTTTTT.

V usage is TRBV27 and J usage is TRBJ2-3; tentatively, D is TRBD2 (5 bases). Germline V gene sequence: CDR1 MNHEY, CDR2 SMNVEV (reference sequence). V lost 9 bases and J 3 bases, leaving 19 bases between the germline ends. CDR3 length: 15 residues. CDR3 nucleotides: TGTGCCAGTCGATCGGCGGGTCCCCGTACAGATACGCAGTATTTT. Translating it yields CASRSAGPRTDTQYF.

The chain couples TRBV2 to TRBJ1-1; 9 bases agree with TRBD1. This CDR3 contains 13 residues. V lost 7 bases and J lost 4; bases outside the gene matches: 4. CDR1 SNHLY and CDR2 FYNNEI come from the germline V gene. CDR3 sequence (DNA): TGTGCCAGCACGCTGACAGGGGGCACTGAAGCTTTCTTT. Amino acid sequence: CASTLTGGTEAFF.

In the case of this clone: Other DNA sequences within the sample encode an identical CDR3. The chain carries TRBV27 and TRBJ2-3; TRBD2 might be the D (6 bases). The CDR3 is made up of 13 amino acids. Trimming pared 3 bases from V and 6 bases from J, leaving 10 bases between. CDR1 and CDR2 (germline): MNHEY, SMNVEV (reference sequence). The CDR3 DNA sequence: TGTGCCAGCAGTTTCTTAGCGGAGGATACGCAGTATTTT. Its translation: CASSFLAEDTQYF.

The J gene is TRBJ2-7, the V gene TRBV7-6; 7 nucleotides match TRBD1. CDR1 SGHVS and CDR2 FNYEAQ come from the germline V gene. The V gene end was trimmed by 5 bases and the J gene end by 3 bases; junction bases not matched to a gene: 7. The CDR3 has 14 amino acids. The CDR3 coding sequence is TGTGCCAGCAGCCAAGGGACAGAAAGCTACGAGCAGTACTTC. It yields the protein CASSQGTESYEQYF.

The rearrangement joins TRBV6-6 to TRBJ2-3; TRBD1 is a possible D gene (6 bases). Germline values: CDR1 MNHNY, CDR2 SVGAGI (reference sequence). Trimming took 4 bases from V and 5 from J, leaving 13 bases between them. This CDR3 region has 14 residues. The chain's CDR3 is CASSWGRGGDTQYF. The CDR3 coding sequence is TGTGCCAGCAGTTGGGGCAGGGGCGGAGATACGCAGTATTTT.

CDR3 amino acids: CASSDGTVYSGANVLTF. The CDR3, as DNA: TGTGCCAGCAGTGACGGGACAGTTTACTCTGGGGCCAACGTCCTGACTTTC. The V and J genes are TRBV2 and TRBJ2-6, with 7 bases that match TRBD1. CDR3 length equals 17 residues. V dropped 3 bases and J dropped 0; count of bases not matched to a gene: 5. Germline V lookup: CDR1 SNHLY, CDR2 FYNNEI. The whole variable domain, remainder taken from reference TRBV2 and TRBJ2-6, is EPEVTQTPSHQVTQMGQEVILRCVPISNHLYFYWYRQILGQKVEFLVSFYNNEISEKSEIFDDQFSVERPDGSNFTLKIRSTKLEDSAMYFCASSDGTVYSGANVLTFGAGSRLTVL.

The CDR3 DNA reads as TGTGCCAGCAGCTTAACAGGGGTTGGAGAGACCCAGTACTTC. Translated: CASSLTGVGETQYF. V usage is TRBV5-8 and J usage is TRBJ2-5; 7 nucleotides line up with TRBD1. The CDR3 is 14 residues long. CDR1 SGHTS and CDR2 YDEGEE come from the germline V gene. V lost 2 bases to trimming and J lost 4 bases; unmatched junction nucleotides: 5.

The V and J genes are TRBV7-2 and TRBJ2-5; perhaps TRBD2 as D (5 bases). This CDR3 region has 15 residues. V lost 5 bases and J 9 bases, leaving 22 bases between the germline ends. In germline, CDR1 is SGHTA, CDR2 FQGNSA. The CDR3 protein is CASSRRRTANEPQYF. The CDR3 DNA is TGTGCCAGCAGCCGCCGGAGGACTGCCAATGAGCCCCAGTACTTC.